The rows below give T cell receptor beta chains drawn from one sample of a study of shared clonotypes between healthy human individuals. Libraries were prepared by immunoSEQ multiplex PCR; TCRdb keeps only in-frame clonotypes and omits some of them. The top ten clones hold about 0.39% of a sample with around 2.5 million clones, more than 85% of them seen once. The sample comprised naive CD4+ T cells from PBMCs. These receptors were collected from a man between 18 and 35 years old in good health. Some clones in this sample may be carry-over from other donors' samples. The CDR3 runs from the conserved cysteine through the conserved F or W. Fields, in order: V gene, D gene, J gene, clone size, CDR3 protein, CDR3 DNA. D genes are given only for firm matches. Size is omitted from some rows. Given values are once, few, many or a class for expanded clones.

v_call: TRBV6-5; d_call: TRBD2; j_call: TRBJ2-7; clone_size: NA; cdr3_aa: CASNRAATSGRASF; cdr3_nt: TGTGCCAGCAACCGCGCGGCGACTAGCGGGAGGGCCTCGTTC
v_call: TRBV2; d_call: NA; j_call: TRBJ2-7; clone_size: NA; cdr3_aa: CASSERVHGVQYF; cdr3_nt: TGTGCCAGCAGTGAACGGGTACACGGCGTTCAGTACTTC
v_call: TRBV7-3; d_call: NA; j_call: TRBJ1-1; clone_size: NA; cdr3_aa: CASSFTPGAEAFF; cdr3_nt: TGTGCCAGCAGCTTCACCCCGGGTGCTGAAGCTTTCTTT
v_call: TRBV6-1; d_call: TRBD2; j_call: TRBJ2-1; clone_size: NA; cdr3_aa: CASIAGGPPDEQFF; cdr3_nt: TGTGCCAGCATAGCGGGAGGGCCACCAGATGAGCAGTTCTTC
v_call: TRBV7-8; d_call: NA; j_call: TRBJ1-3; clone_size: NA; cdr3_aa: CASSLSPRRSGNTIYF; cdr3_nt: TGTGCCAGCAGCTTAAGTCCCAGACGCTCTGGAAACACCATATATTTT
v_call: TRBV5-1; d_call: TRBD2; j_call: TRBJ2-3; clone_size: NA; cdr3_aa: CASSTPSSGSTDTQYF; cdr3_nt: TGCGCCAGCAGCACGCCGTCTAGCGGGAGCACAGATACGCAGTATTTT
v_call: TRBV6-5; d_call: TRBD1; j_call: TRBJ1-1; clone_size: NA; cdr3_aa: CASSRQGRTEAFF; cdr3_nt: TGTGCCAGCAGCAGACAGGGTCGAACTGAAGCTTTCTTT
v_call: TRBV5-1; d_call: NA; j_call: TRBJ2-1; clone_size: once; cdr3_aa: CASSSAPSGQSDEQFF; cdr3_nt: TGCGCCAGCAGCTCCGCCCCGAGCGGGCAAAGCGATGAGCAGTTCTTC
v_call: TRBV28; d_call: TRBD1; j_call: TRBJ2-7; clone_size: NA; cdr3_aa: CASSSPGTGTYEQYF; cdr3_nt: TGTGCCAGCAGTAGTCCCGGGACAGGAACCTACGAGCAGTACTTC
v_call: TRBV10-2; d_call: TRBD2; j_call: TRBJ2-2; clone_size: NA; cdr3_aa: CASKWLAGDSGGELFF; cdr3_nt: TGCGCCAGCAAGTGGCTAGCGGGAGATAGTGGCGGGGAGCTGTTTTTT
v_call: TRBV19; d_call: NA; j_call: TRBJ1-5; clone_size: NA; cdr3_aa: CASSIGGGPQPQHF; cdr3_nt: TGTGCCAGTAGTATAGGGGGGGGGCCTCAGCCCCAGCATTTT
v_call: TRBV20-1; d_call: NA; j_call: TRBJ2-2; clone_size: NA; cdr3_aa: CSAPDTGELFF; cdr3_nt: TGCAGTGCCCCAGACACCGGGGAGCTGTTTTTT
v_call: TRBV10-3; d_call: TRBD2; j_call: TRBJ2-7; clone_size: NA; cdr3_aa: CAISELAGGTNEQYF; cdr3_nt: TGTGCCATCAGTGAACTAGCGGGAGGTACTAACGAGCAGTACTTC
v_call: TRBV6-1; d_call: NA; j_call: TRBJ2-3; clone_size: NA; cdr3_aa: CATRQVTLTDTQYF; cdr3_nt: TGTGCCACCAGACAGGTTACACTCACAGATACGCAGTATTTT
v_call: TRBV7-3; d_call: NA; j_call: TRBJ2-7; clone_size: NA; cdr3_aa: CASSLYPVSSYEQYF; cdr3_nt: TGTGCCAGCAGCTTATATCCTGTAAGCTCCTACGAGCAGTACTTC
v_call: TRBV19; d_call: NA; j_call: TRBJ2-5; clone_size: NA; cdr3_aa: CASSISGFQETQYF; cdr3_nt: TGTGCCAGTAGTATATCCGGGTTCCAAGAGACCCAGTACTTC
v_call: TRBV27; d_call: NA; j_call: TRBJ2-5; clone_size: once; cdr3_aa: CASSPRTAETQYF; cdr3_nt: TGTGCCAGCAGTCCCAGGACAGCCGAGACCCAGTACTTC
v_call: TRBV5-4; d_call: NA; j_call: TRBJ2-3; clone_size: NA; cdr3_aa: CASSSTVRKTDTQYF; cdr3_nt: TGTGCCAGCAGCTCGACAGTTAGGAAAACAGATACGCAGTATTTT
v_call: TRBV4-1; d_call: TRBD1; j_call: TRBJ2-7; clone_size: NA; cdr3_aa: CASSQPGQSYEQYF; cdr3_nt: TGCGCCAGCAGCCAGCCGGGACAGTCCTACGAGCAGTACTTC
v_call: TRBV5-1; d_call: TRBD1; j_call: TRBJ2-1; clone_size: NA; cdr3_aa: CASSWGQGVEQFF; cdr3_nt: TGCGCCAGCAGCTGGGGACAGGGGGTTGAGCAGTTCTTC
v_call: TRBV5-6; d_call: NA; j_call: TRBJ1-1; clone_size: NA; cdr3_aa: CASSLVGGNTEAFF; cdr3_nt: TGTGCCAGCAGCTTGGTCGGGGGGAACACTGAAGCTTTCTTT
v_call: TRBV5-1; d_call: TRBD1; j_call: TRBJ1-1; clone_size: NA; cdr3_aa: CASSETGFGTEAFF; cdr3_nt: TGCGCCAGCAGCGAGACAGGGTTCGGCACTGAAGCTTTCTTT
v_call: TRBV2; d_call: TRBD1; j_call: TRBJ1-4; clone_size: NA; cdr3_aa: CASSGGTGLQKLFF; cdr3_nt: TGTGCCAGCAGTGGCGGGACAGGGTTACAAAAACTGTTTTTT
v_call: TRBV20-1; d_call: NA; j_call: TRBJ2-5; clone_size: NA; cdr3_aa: CSARQETQYF; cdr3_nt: TGCAGTGCTAGGCAAGAGACCCAGTACTTC
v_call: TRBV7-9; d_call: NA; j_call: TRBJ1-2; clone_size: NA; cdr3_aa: CASSSYREPGYGYTF; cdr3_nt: TGTGCCAGCAGCTCTTACAGGGAGCCGGGCTATGGCTACACCTTC
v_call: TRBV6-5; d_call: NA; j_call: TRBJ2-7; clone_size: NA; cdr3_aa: CASSRTGTSPYEQYF; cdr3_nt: TGTGCCAGCAGTCGAACCGGGACATCTCCCTACGAGCAGTACTTC
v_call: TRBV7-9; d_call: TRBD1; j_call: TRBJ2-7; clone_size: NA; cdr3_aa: CASSHQDRGHYEQYF; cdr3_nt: TGTGCCAGCAGCCATCAGGACAGGGGGCACTACGAGCAGTACTTC
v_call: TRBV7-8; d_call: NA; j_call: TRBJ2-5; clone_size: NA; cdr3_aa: CASSLGVPEETQYF; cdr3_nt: TGTGCCAGCAGCCTCGGGGTCCCCGAAGAGACCCAGTACTTC
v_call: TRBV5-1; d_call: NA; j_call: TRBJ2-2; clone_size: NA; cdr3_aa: CASSPRTVESTGELFF; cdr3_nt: TGCGCCAGCAGCCCCCGGACAGTCGAAAGCACCGGGGAGCTGTTTTTT
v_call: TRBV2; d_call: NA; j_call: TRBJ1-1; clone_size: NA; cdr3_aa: CASSQRGHLNTEAFF; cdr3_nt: TGTGCCAGCAGCCAAAGGGGACATCTGAACACTGAAGCTTTCTTT
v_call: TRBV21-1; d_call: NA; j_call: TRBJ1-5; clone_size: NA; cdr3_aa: CASSKWREGNQPQHF; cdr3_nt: TGTGCCAGCAGCAAATGGAGGGAGGGGAATCAGCCCCAGCATTTT
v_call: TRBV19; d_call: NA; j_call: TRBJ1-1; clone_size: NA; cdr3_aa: CASSIGYGPSEAFF; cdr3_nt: TGTGCCAGTAGTATAGGCTACGGACCGTCTGAAGCTTTCTTT
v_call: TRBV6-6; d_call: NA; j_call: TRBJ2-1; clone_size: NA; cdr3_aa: CASSYGSTTYNEQFF; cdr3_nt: TGTGCCAGCAGTTACGGAAGCACGACCTACAATGAGCAGTTCTTC
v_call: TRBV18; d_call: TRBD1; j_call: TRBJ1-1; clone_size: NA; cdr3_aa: CASRQGMDTEAFF; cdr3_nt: TGTGCCAGCAGACAGGGAATGGACACTGAAGCTTTCTTT
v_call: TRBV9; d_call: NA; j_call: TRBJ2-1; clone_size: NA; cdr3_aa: CASSPRRGSGYYNEQFF; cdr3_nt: TGTGCCAGCAGCCCCCGGAGAGGTTCGGGCTACTACAATGAGCAGTTCTTC
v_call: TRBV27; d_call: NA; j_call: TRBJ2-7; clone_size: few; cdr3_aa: CASSFLGYEQYF; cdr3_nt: TGTGCCAGCAGTTTTCTGGGGTACGAGCAGTACTTC
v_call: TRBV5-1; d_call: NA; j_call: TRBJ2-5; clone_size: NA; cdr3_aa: CASSLDSGTQYF; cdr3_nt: TGCGCCAGCAGCTTGGATTCGGGGACCCAGTACTTC
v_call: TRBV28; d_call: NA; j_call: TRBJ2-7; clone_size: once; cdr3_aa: CASRIIRGKYEQYF; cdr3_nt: TGTGCCAGCAGAATCATTCGGGGGAAGTACGAGCAGTACTTC
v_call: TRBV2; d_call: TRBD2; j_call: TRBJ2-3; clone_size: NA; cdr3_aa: CASTPTSGTDTQYF; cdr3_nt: TGTGCCAGCACCCCGACTAGCGGCACAGATACGCAGTATTTT
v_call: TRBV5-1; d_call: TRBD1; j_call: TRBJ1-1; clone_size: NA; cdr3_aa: CASSRSQGVGTEAFF; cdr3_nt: TGCGCCAGCAGCCGTTCCCAGGGGGTAGGCACTGAAGCTTTCTTT
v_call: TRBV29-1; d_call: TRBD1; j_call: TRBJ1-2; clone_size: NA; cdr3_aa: CSASRGRGSYGYTF; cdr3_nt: TGCAGCGCCTCAAGGGGGCGTGGATCCTATGGCTACACCTTC
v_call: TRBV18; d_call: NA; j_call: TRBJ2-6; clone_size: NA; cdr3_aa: CASSPLLSGSGANVLTF; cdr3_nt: TGTGCCAGCTCCCCTTTATTGTCGGGTTCTGGGGCCAACGTCCTGACTTTC
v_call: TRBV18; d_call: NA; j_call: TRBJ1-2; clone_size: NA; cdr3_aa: CASSPEQHNYGYTF; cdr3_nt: TGTGCCAGCTCACCGGAACAACATAACTATGGCTACACCTTC
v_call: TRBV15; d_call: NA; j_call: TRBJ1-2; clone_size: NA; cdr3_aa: CATSRDRRGGNYGYTF; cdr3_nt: TGTGCCACCAGCAGAGATCGAAGGGGTGGAAACTATGGCTACACCTTC
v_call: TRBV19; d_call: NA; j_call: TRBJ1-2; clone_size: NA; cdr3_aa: CASGLGWAPYGYTF; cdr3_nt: TGTGCCAGTGGCCTGGGCTGGGCCCCCTATGGCTACACCTTC
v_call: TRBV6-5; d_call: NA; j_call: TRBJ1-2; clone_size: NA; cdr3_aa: CASSYSQLANYGYTF; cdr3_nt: TGTGCCAGCAGTTACTCTCAGTTAGCTAACTATGGCTACACCTTC
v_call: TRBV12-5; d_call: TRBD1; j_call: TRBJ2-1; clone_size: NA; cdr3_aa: CASGLNPGQGYNEQFF; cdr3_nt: TGTGCTAGTGGTTTGAACCCGGGACAGGGCTACAATGAGCAGTTCTTC
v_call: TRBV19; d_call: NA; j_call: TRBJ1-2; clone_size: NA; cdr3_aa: CASRDLIRGTGPGYTF; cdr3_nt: TGTGCCAGTAGGGACCTCATAAGGGGTACAGGGCCCGGCTACACCTTC
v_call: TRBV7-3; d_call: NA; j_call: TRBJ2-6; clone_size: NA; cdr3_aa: CASSLRGSSGANVLTF; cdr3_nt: TGTGCCAGCAGCTTAAGGGGAAGCTCTGGGGCCAACGTCCTGACTTTC
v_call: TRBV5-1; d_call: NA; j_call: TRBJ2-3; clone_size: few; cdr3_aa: CASSGFASTDTQYF; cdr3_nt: TGCGCCAGCAGCGGATTCGCTAGCACAGATACGCAGTATTTT
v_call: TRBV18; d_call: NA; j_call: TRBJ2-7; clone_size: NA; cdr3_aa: CASSPNSGGPYEQYF; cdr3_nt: TGTGCCAGCTCACCAAATTCCGGGGGCCCCTACGAGCAGTACTTC
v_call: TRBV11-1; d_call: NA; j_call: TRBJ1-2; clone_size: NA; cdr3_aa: CASSKAIQNYGYTF; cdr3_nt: TGTGCCAGCAGCAAAGCTATTCAGAACTATGGCTACACCTTC
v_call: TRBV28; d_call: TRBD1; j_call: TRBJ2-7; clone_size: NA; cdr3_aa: CASSVGTVRPREKSPKRNYEQYF; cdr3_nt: TGTGCCAGCAGTGTCGGGACAGTGAGACCGAGGGAGAAAAGCCCCAAAAGGAACTACGAGCAGTACTTC
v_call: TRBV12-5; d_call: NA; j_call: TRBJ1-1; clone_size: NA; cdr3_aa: CASGFGVNTEAFF; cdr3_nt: TGTGCTAGTGGGTTTGGGGTAAACACTGAAGCTTTCTTT